This TCR beta chain was observed in a study of cytomegalovirus exposure and HLA in healthy donors. Broader study findings: In a later analysis, several top co-occurrence clusters appeared linked to parvovirus B19, influenza, CMV and Epstein-Barr virus.

In this sample, this clone turned up a few times. Its antigen remains unidentified. PCR primers comprised 60 Vbeta and 13 Jbeta primers. This table comes from immunoSEQ multiplex PCR, and its TCRdb copy is limited to in-frame clones, with some not included. Of some 130,000 clones in the sample, roughly 80% are singletons; the top ten hold approximately 7%. This TCR came from a male donor in good health and CMV-seronegative. Input material: PBMCs.

The CDR3 region has the DNA TGCGCCAGCAGCTTGGCTCTAGCGGGAGTCGATGAGCAGTTCTTC. Encoded protein: CASSLALAGVDEQFF. The chain employs TRBV5-1 and TRBJ2-1; 10 bases are a match to TRBD2. There are 15 residues in the CDR3. Germline V gene data show CDR1 as SGHRS and CDR2 as YFSETQ. V lost 0 bases and J lost 8; bases outside the gene matches: 5.